These 27 T cell receptor beta chains share one sample of origin, sequenced in a study of blood T cells in healthy people across ages (dated by TCRdb to 2013 to 2016). The library was obtained by 5' RACE. Sequencing instrument: Illumina HiSeq 2500. The second PCR ran for roughly 7 to 12 cycles and used a J-beta primer mix along with a sample-barcoded 5' primer. TCRdb ran its own pipeline on the public reads, namely fastp trimming at Q25 and MiXCR clone calling, and kept in-frame beta chains. Each entry is one CDR3 protein sequence, shown with its most common DNA and genes. This sample gives roughly 800,000 distinct CDR3 sequences in total; roughly 60% of them show up just once. The ten most abundant clones make up 22% of the sample. Sequenced: blood. The receptors shown here come from a man aged 30 to 39 in good health.

This clonotype was counted only a few times. The chain combines TRBV6-6 with TRBJ2-1, with D possibly matching TRBD2 (8 bases). This CDR3 has 15 residues. Trimming cost V 7 bases and J 8 bases, with 21 bases left between them. From germline, CDR1 is MNHNY and CDR2 SVGAGI (reference sequence). The chain's CDR3 is CASIRGSGGLDEQFF. The CDR3 DNA reads TGTGCCAGCATCAGGGGGAGCGGGGGCTTGGATGAGCAGTTCTTC.

The CDR3 sequence is CASSWVGQGNQPQHF. The CDR3 nucleotides read TGTGCCAGCAGCTGGGTGGGACAGGGGAATCAGCCCCAGCATTTT. The chain combines TRBV7-2 with TRBJ1-5, with 10 nucleotides matching TRBD1. The length of the CDR3 is 15 residues. Germline trimming cut 4 bases from V and 4 bases from J; bases unmatched to any gene: 4. The germline V gene encodes CDR1 SGHTA and CDR2 FQGNSA.

This sequence joins TRBV7-2 and TRBJ2-7; the D gene could be TRBD1 or TRBD2 (6 bases each). V was pared by 5 bases and J by 5 bases, with 19 bases between. CDR1 and CDR2 (germline): SGHTA, FQGNSA. The CDR3 consists of 15 residues. CDR3 sequence reads: CASSLWGAVGNEQYF. CDR3 coding DNA: TGTGCCAGCAGCCTGTGGGGGGCCGTAGGGAACGAGCAGTACTTC.

This clonotype was seen only a few times. J is TRBJ2-1 and V is TRBV29-1; no clear D. This CDR3 has 10 amino acids. Germline V gene lookup returns CDR1 SQVTM and CDR2 ANQGSEA. V lost 3 bases and J lost 8, with 5 bases in between. The CDR3 protein is CSVERDEQFF. DNA of the CDR3: TGCAGCGTTGAGCGTGATGAGCAGTTCTTC.

The chain links TRBV30 to TRBJ1-2; 12 bases match TRBD1. This CDR3 contains 15 residues. The germline gives CDR1 GTSNPN, CDR2 SVGIG (reference sequence). With 1 base clipped from V and 7 bases from J, the junction kept 7 bases outside the gene matches. CDR3 region: CAWSEFGTGGSGYTF. CDR3 nucleotides: TGTGCCTGGAGTGAATTCGGGACAGGGGGCTCTGGCTACACCTTC.

In its sample, this clonotype was seen many times. In DNA form, the CDR3 reads TGTGCCAGCAGTGAAGGATCGGGCCAGCAAGAGACCCAGTACTTC. Encoded protein: CASSEGSGQQETQYF. V is TRBV6-1 and J is TRBJ2-5; D is ambiguous. The germline V and J ends were trimmed by 1 base and 2 bases, with 11 bases remaining between them. Germline lookup yields CDR1 MNHNS and CDR2 SASEGT. The CDR3 spans 15 residues.

A few counts support this clonotype. The chain carries TRBV20-1 and TRBJ2-7, with 9 bases aligning to TRBD1. The V and J ends lost 0 bases and 3 bases, in that order; junction bases with no gene match: 12. CDR3 length equals 17 residues. CDR1 DFQATT and CDR2 SNEGSKA come from the germline V gene (reference sequence). The CDR3 loop reads CSARDRGQGPIFYEQYF. CDR3 nucleotide sequence: TGCAGTGCTAGAGATCGTGGACAGGGGCCTATCTTCTACGAGCAGTACTTC.

The chain couples TRBV6-2 or TRBV6-3 to TRBJ2-1, with 10 bases fitting TRBD2. The CDR3 sequence is 15 residues long. V was clipped by 6 bases and J by 1 base; unmatched bases: 3. CDR1 and CDR2 from the germline V gene are MNHEY and SVGEGT. The CDR3 DNA reads as TGTGCCAGCAGCACTAGCGGGAATTCCTACAATGAGCAGTTCTTC. Protein product: CASSTSGNSYNEQFF.

The V gene is TRBV29-1, the J gene TRBJ2-3; TRBD2 is a possible D gene (5 bases). The germline V gene encodes CDR1 SQVTM and CDR2 ANQGSEA. The CDR3 spans 15 residues. Trimming removed 4 bases from V and 2 bases from J, with 16 bases in between. CDR3 sequence (DNA): TGCAGCGTTGTAAAGGGAGCCCAAAACACAGATACGCAGTATTTT. The encoded protein is CSVVKGAQNTDTQYF.

J is TRBJ2-6 and V is TRBV30; D gene uncertain. This CDR3 region has 12 residues. V lost 4 bases and J 4 bases, leaving 5 bases between the germline ends. Per the germline V gene, CDR1 is GTSNPN and CDR2 is SVGIG (reference sequence). The DNA of the CDR3 is TGTGCCTGGACTCAGGGGGCCAACGTCCTGACTTTC. This translates into CAWTQGANVLTF.

The chain combines TRBV2 with TRBJ1-2; TRBD1 matches 7 bases. The CDR3 length is 12 residues. Germline CDR1 SNHLY, CDR2 FYNNEI. Trimming removed 2 bases from V and 8 bases from J; junction bases left unmatched: 2. This CDR3 reads CASSETGDGYTF. The CDR3 DNA follows: TGTGCCAGCAGTGAAACAGGGGACGGCTACACCTTC. Together with reference TRBV2 and TRBJ1-2, the CDR3 gives the full variable domain: EPEVTQTPSHQVTQMGQEVILRCVPISNHLYFYWYRQILGQKVEFLVSFYNNEISEKSEIFDDQFSVERPDGSNFTLKIRSTKLEDSAMYFCASSETGDGYTFGSGTRLTVV.

V and J are TRBV6-1 and TRBJ2-7, with TRBD2 matching 13 bases. V shed 3 bases and J 7 bases; nucleotides not matched to a gene: 6. The CDR3 is 15 residues long. CDR1 MNHNS and CDR2 SASEGT come from the germline V gene. CDR3 DNA: TGTGCCAGCAGTGACCGGACTAGCGGGGGTCTGGAGCAGTACTTC. Residues: CASSDRTSGGLEQYF.

The chain carries TRBV6-2 or TRBV6-3 and TRBJ1-1; D may be TRBD1 (6 bases). The CDR3 contains 16 residues. CDR1 is MNHEY and CDR2 is SVGEGT in the germline V gene. Trimming shortened V by 2 bases and J by 0 bases, and 13 bases separated the two germline ends. The CDR3 sequence is CASSYGGSVMNTEAFF. The CDR3 bases are TGTGCCAGCAGTTACGGGGGCAGTGTCATGAACACTGAAGCTTTCTTT.

The chain joins TRBV18 to TRBJ1-2; a possible D gene is TRBD1 (5 bases). CDR3 length: 13 residues. V shed 6 bases and J shed 6 bases, with 14 bases lying between them. Germline CDR1 reads KGHSH; CDR2 reads LQKENI. CDR3 loop: CASSRPGSDGYTF. CDR3 sequence (DNA): TGTGCCAGCTCGCGGCCAGGGAGCGATGGCTACACCTTC.

V is TRBV6-1 and J is TRBJ2-7; no definite D call. V dropped 7 bases and J dropped 0 bases, with 13 bases sitting between them. Germline V gives CDR1 MNHNS, CDR2 SASEGT. CDR3 length: 14 residues. The CDR3 reads CASKSSWDSYEQYF. CDR3 nucleotides: TGTGCCAGCAAGTCGAGTTGGGACTCCTACGAGCAGTACTTC.

V and J are TRBV7-8 and TRBJ2-7; 14 nucleotides agree with TRBD2. Germline V gene sequence: CDR1 SGHVS, CDR2 FQNEAQ. The junction had 3 bases not matched to a gene; V was cut back by 5 bases and J by 6 bases. The CDR3 runs 14 residues. CDR3 in amino acids: CASSPGTSGSEQYF. In DNA form, the CDR3 reads TGTGCCAGCAGCCCCGGGACTAGCGGGAGCGAGCAGTACTTC.

The V call is TRBV13, the J call TRBJ2-5; no clear D gene. The J call is uncertain, as TRBJ2-7 better fits the DNA end. The germline V gene encodes CDR1 PRHDT and CDR2 FYEKMQ (reference sequence). There are 12 residues in the CDR3. CDR3 region: CASSQARYEQYF. DNA of the CDR3: TGTGCCAGCAGCCAAGCCCGCTACGAGCAGTACTTC.

This chain connects TRBV5-8 to TRBJ2-4; D gene ambiguous. This CDR3 comprises 11 residues. CDR1 and CDR2 (germline): SGHTS, YDEGEE. Trimming cost V 3 bases and J 8 bases, with 6 bases left between them. This CDR3 is CASSSVDIQYF. In DNA form, the CDR3 reads TGTGCCAGCAGCTCAGTAGACATTCAGTACTTC.

This clonotype appeared a few times. The chain combines TRBV20-1 with TRBJ2-1; D might be TRBD2 (6 bases). The V end was cut by 1 base, the J end by 1 base, with 14 bases between. CDR3 length: 16 amino acids. Per germline, CDR1 DFQATT and CDR2 SNEGSKA (reference sequence). The CDR3, as DNA: TGCAGTGCTAGAGTCCTCTTTGCGGGATCCTACAATGAGCAGTTCTTC. Translated: CSARVLFAGSYNEQFF.

This clonotype was seen a single time. Here the CDR3 reads CASRRRESGANVLTF. CDR3 bases: TGTGCCAGCAGACGCAGAGAGTCTGGGGCCAACGTCCTGACTTTC. The chain recombines TRBV5-8 with TRBJ2-6, with D unresolved. CDR3 length equals 15 residues. The ends were cut back, 5 bases at V and 1 base at J, with 10 bases in the middle. The germline V gene has CDR1 SGHTS and CDR2 YDEGEE.

This clonotype was detected a few times. The chain carries TRBV27 and TRBJ2-5, with no clear D. The CDR3 spans 12 residues. Germline loops: CDR1 MNHEY, CDR2 SMNVEV (reference sequence). V dropped 0 bases and J dropped 13 bases, with 12 bases sitting between them. The CDR3 reads CASSLSKGKLYF. The DNA for the CDR3 is TGTGCCAGCAGTTTATCGAAGGGAAAACTGTACTTC.

The chain couples TRBV6-1 to TRBJ2-5; possibly TRBD2 for D (6 bases). Judging by the DNA end, TRBJ2-7 fits better; the J call may be wrong. This CDR3 contains 16 residues. Germline-derived CDR1 and CDR2 are MNHNS and SASEGT. For the CDR3, the DNA is TGTGCCAGCAGGGAGGGTATGGTGTCTTTGTCCTACGAGCAGTACTTC. This sequence encodes CASREGMVSLSYEQYF.

This clonotype has a handful of counts. The gene calls are TRBV4-1 and TRBJ2-2, with a possible D match to TRBD1 (6 bases). Germline V gene lookup returns CDR1 MGHRA and CDR2 YSYEKL. This CDR3 region has 15 residues. V dropped 3 bases and J dropped 4 bases, with 12 bases sitting between them. The CDR3 loop is CASSQDSQSTGELFF. DNA of the CDR3: TGCGCCAGCAGCCAGGACAGCCAGAGCACCGGGGAGCTGTTTTTT.

This clonotype was seen more than once but under ten times. V is TRBV7-9 and J is TRBJ2-7, with D possibly matching TRBD2 (6 bases). V was pared by 6 bases and J by 5 bases, with 14 bases between. The germline gives CDR1 SEHNR, CDR2 FQNEAQ (reference sequence). This CDR3 spans 13 amino acids. CDR3 loop: CASSYPGGDEQYF. CDR3 nucleotide sequence: TGTGCCAGCAGTTATCCCGGGGGAGACGAGCAGTACTTC.

The chain has TRBV9 and TRBJ2-3, with D maybe TRBD2 (5 bases). The CDR3 length is 15 residues. The V gene lost 2 bases and the J gene lost 1 base, with 11 bases spanning the gap. The germline V gene encodes CDR1 SGDLS and CDR2 YYNGEE. CDR3 region: CASSVDGVGTDTQYF. DNA of the CDR3: TGTGCCAGCAGCGTGGACGGGGTAGGCACAGATACGCAGTATTTT. Using reference TRBV9 and TRBJ2-3 for the parts outside the CDR3, the full variable domain is DSGVTQTPKHLITATGQRVTLRCSPRSGDLSVYWYQQSLDQGLQFLIQYYNGEERAKGNILERFSAQQFPDLHSELNLSSLELGDSALYFCASSVDGVGTDTQYFGPGTRLTVL.

This chain joins TRBV20-1 and TRBJ1-2, with 7 bases matching TRBD1. With V trimmed by 5 bases and J by 5 bases, 11 bases remained unmatched. Germline CDR1 is DFQATT and CDR2 is SNEGSKA (reference sequence). The CDR3 totals 14 residues. CDR3 coding DNA: TGCAGTGCTGCCCCTAGGACAGGTCCATATGGCTACACCTTC. As protein: CSAAPRTGPYGYTF.

The rearrangement links TRBV7-2 to TRBJ1-1, with 10 bases lining up with TRBD1. J was trimmed by 8 bases and V by 7 bases; bases with no gene match: 7. Germline V CDR1 and CDR2: SGHTA, FQGNSA. This CDR3 has 13 residues. The CDR3 DNA is TGTGCCAGCACCGGGGACAGGGGAAGGGAAGCTTTCTTT. Its protein product is CASTGDRGREAFF.